The next 16 T cell receptor beta chains were all read from a single sample in a study of radiation and T cells in renal cell carcinoma. Profiled with immunoSEQ multiplex PCR; TCRdb holds only in-frame clones, not every one. The data hold about 170,000 clones, with about 88% observed a single time. Time point reported: blood 4 weeks post-SBRT, at nephrectomy. The treatment: 15 Gy SBRT to primary tumor, nephrectomy 4 weeks later. The starting material was blood, obtained from a patient whose treatment included radiotherapy and nephrectomy. The receptors originated from a woman in her 50s with renal cell carcinoma.

This chain connects TRBV4-2 to TRBJ2-3; 10 bases align to TRBD2. V shed 4 bases, J shed 6 bases, and the junction held 10 bases outside the gene matches. The CDR3 spans 16 residues. Germline values: CDR1 LGHNA, CDR2 YNFKEQ. CDR3 loop: CASSRQTSGGEDTQYF. The DNA for the CDR3 is TGTGCCAGCAGCCGCCAGACCAGCGGGGGGGAGGATACGCAGTATTTT.

This sequence joins TRBV19 and TRBJ1-5; TRBD1 matches at 8 bases. CDR3 size: 15 residues. The J segment lost 1 base and the V segment lost 4 bases, leaving 3 bases of the junction unmatched. The germline gives CDR1 LNHDA, CDR2 SQIVND (reference sequence). The CDR3 here is CASSSDRGSNQPQHF. The CDR3 DNA reads TGTGCCAGTAGTAGCGACAGGGGAAGCAATCAGCCCCAGCATTTT.

V gene TRBV4-3 combines with J gene TRBJ1-5; possible D gene TRBD1, 5 bases. Germline assignment: CDR1 LGHNA and CDR2 YSLEER. There are 13 residues in the CDR3. Trimming stripped 0 bases from V and 11 bases from J, with 11 bases between. The CDR3 bases are TGCGCCAGCAGCCAAGATTTTTCGGGGGCCCAGCATTTT. This codes for CASSQDFSGAQHF.

The V gene is TRBV7-8, the J gene TRBJ1-5; D not certain. There are 15 residues in the CDR3. Germline values: CDR1 SGHVS, CDR2 FQNEAQ. V lost 3 bases and J 10 bases, leaving 19 bases between the germline ends. DNA of the CDR3: TGTGCCAGCAGCTTCGGGAGGGCCTTAAGCAGTCCCCAGCATTTT. Residues: CASSFGRALSSPQHF.

The rearrangement uses TRBV7-9 and TRBJ2-7; 11 positions match TRBD1. The CDR3 length is 15 residues. Germline assignment: CDR1 SEHNR and CDR2 FQNEAQ (reference sequence). J was trimmed by 3 bases and V by 5 bases; bases with no gene match: 6. The CDR3, as DNA: TGTGCCAGCAGCAAGTGGACAGGGGGCGGCTACGAGCAGTACTTC. Protein sequence: CASSKWTGGGYEQYF.

The V gene is TRBV5-5, the J gene TRBJ2-2; 8 bases align to TRBD2. The J segment lost 5 bases and the V segment lost 4 bases, leaving 13 bases of the junction unmatched. CDR1 and CDR2 from the germline V gene are SGHKS and YYEKEE (reference sequence). The CDR3 sequence is 17 residues long. DNA of the CDR3: TGTGCCAGCAGCGTATTACCAAGCGGGGGAGGGACCGGGGAGCTGTTTTTT. It encodes CASSVLPSGGGTGELFF. The variable domain in full, completed from reference TRBV5-5 and TRBJ2-2, reads DAGVTQSPTHLIKTRGQQVTLRCSPISGHKSVSWYQQVLGQGPQFIFQYYEKEERGRGNFPDRFSARQFPNYSSELNVNALLLGDSALYLCASSVLPSGGGTGELFFGEGSRLTVL.

The rearrangement joins TRBV6-5 to TRBJ2-7; D is possibly TRBD2 (6 bases). Germline-derived CDR1 and CDR2 are MNHEY and SVGAGI. The CDR3 length is 12 residues. V was trimmed by 6 bases and J by 6 bases, leaving 12 bases between them. This chain's CDR3 is CASSRGTGEQYF. CDR3 DNA sequence: TGTGCCAGCAGCCGGGGGACGGGCGAGCAGTACTTC.

The chain links TRBV2 to TRBJ2-7; 16 bases are a match to TRBD2. The V gene end was trimmed by 4 bases and the J gene end by 3 bases; junction bases not matched to a gene: 12. Germline CDR1 is SNHLY and CDR2 is FYNNEI. The CDR3 is 19 residues long. This CDR3 reads CASSVRKGTSGGVFYEQYF. CDR3 nucleotide sequence: TGTGCCAGCAGTGTGCGAAAAGGGACTAGCGGGGGGGTCTTCTACGAGCAGTACTTC.

The V call is TRBV21-1, the J call TRBJ2-7; the table gives TRBD1 as D, unverified against the DNA. TRBV21-1 is labeled a pseudogene. The CDR3 consists of 13 residues. CDR3: CASSGTGIYEQYF. DNA for the CDR3: TGTGCCAGCTCTGGGACAGGGATCTACGAGCAGTACTTC.

The chain has TRBV5-1 and TRBJ1-1; D unclear. The CDR3 is 13 amino acids. Germline V gene lookup returns CDR1 SGHRS and CDR2 YFSETQ. V gave up 4 bases and J gave up 0 bases, with 7 bases separating them. CDR3 bases: TGCGCCAGCAGCGGTAGCATGAACACTGAAGCTTTCTTT. Translating it yields CASSGSMNTEAFF. Using reference TRBV5-1 and TRBJ1-1 for the parts outside the CDR3, the full variable domain is KAGVTQTPRYLIKTRGQQVTLSCSPISGHRSVSWYQQTPGQGLQFLFEYFSETQRNKGNFPGRFSGRQFSNSRSEMNVSTLELGDSALYLCASSGSMNTEAFFGQGTRLTVV.

V and J are TRBV13 and TRBJ1-6; no reliable D call. In germline, CDR1 is PRHDT, CDR2 FYEKMQ (reference sequence). Trimming cost V 3 bases and J 9 bases, with 15 bases left between them. This CDR3 has 15 amino acids. The CDR3 reads CASSFRTSRVSPLHF. Here the CDR3 DNA reads TGTGCCAGCAGCTTCCGAACCTCTCGGGTTTCACCCCTCCACTTT.

This clone was observed a few times. The rearrangement links TRBV7-6 to TRBJ2-7; D may be TRBD2 (5 bases). Per germline, CDR1 SGHVS and CDR2 FNYEAQ. The CDR3 length is 15 residues. The germline V and J ends were trimmed by 4 bases and 3 bases, with 16 bases remaining between them. The CDR3 region is CASSSAPTSIYEQYF. For the CDR3, the DNA is TGTGCCAGCAGCTCCGCGCCAACTAGTATCTACGAGCAGTACTTC. Full variable domain (rest looked up from reference TRBV7-6 and TRBJ2-7): GAGVSQSPRYKVTKRGQDVALRCDPISGHVSLYWYRQALGQGPEFLTYFNYEAQQDKSGLPNDRFSAERPEGSISTLTIQRTEQRDSAMYRCASSSAPTSIYEQYFGPGTRLTVT.

This chain uses TRBV5-1 with TRBJ1-6; TRBD1 matches 9 bases. J gave up 7 bases and V 0 bases, and 8 bases lay outside the gene matches. The germline CDR1 and CDR2 sequences are SGHRS and YFSETQ. This CDR3 has 17 amino acids. The chain's CDR3 is CASSLAYGDRVNSPLHF. The CDR3 DNA reads TGCGCCAGCAGCTTGGCATACGGGGACAGGGTCAATTCACCCCTCCACTTT. The full variable domain, with the rest looked up from reference TRBV5-1 and TRBJ1-6, is KAGVTQTPRYLIKTRGQQVTLSCSPISGHRSVSWYQQTPGQGLQFLFEYFSETQRNKGNFPGRFSGRQFSNSRSEMNVSTLELGDSALYLCASSLAYGDRVNSPLHFGNGTRLTVT.

The chain uses TRBV19 and TRBJ2-7, with TRBD2 identical over 7 bases. The CDR3 consists of 14 residues. V trimming: 6 bases; J trimming: 2 bases; junction bases outside the gene matches: 7. Germline V gene sequence: CDR1 LNHDA, CDR2 SQIVND (reference sequence). CDR3 sequence: CASSTAGVPYEQYF. CDR3 nucleotides: TGTGCCAGTAGCACCGCGGGGGTCCCCTACGAGCAGTACTTC.

The chain has TRBV10-3 and TRBJ2-7; D possibly matches TRBD1 or TRBD2 (5 bases each). The germline CDR1 and CDR2 sequences are ENHRY and SYGVKD. V dropped 7 bases and J dropped 1 base, with 11 bases sitting between them. This CDR3 is built from 13 residues. CDR3 loop: CAITGDGSYEQYF. DNA for the CDR3: TGTGCCATCACCGGGGACGGATCCTACGAGCAGTACTTC.

The chain recombines TRBV7-9 with TRBJ1-2, with 10 bases that match TRBD1. The CDR3 spans 15 residues. The germline gives CDR1 SEHNR, CDR2 FQNEAQ (reference sequence). J was trimmed by 8 bases and V by 5 bases; bases with no gene match: 11. The CDR3 loop is CASSELGTGVIGYTF. In DNA form, the CDR3 reads TGTGCCAGCAGCGAACTAGGGACAGGGGTTATCGGCTACACCTTC.